The clone carrying this T cell receptor beta chain was observed a few times. These data belong to a study of blood T cells in healthy people across ages. Losses at the gene ends were 3 bases for V and 2 bases for J; bases not matched to a gene: 5. The CDR3 sequence is 14 residues long. Per the germline V gene, CDR1 is SQVTM and CDR2 is ANQGSEA. Next came a second PCR, run for roughly 6 to 11 cycles, which used a sample-barcoded 5' primer along with a J-beta primer mix. Each CDR3 protein is one row after TCRdb ran MiXCR on the 5' RACE reads. This table holds 1.5 million to 2 million distinct CDR3 sequences, roughly 27% found once.

The material sequenced was blood. This sequence joins TRBV29-1 and TRBJ2-7, with 9 bases lining up with TRBD1. The sequence was collected from a woman aged 25-40 years in good health. The CDR3 is CSVDSGTGPYEQYF. The DNA of the CDR3 is TGCAGCGTTGATTCCGGGACAGGGCCCTACGAGCAGTACTTC.